The present entry profiles one T cell receptor (beta chain) with its context. The sample belongs to a study of PD-L1 blockade in urothelial cancer. For the study at large: Among blood samples, the median T cell count was about 130,000.

Generated by immunoSEQ multiplex PCR, the TCRdb table keeps only in-frame clones and is missing some. Among fewer than 30,000 clones listed, roughly 80% were seen once. The clonotype originates from a man in his 70s with urothelial cancer. The sequenced sample was PBMCs, obtained around atezolizumab (anti-PD-L1) treatment.

The CDR3 bases are TGTGCCAGCAGTGGGACTTCCGAGGGCAAAAACATTCAGTACTTC. Protein product: CASSGTSEGKNIQYF. The chain links TRBV28 to TRBJ2-4; TRBD2 is a possible D gene (6 bases). V shed 5 bases and J shed 3 bases, with 14 bases lying between them. Germline CDR1 MDHEN, CDR2 SYDVKM. The CDR3 extends over 15 amino acids. Variable domain in full (rest from reference TRBV28 and TRBJ2-4): DVKVTQSSRYLVKRTGEKVFLECVQDMDHENMFWYRQDPGLGLRLIYFSYDVKMKEKGDIPEGYSVSREKKERFSLILESASTNQTSMYLCASSGTSEGKNIQYFGAGTRLSVL.